This entry lists 2 T cell receptor beta chains sequenced from one sample in a study of OX40 agonist ivuxolimab in advanced cancers. Generated by immunoSEQ multiplex PCR, the TCRdb table keeps only in-frame clones and is missing some. The data show 70,000 to 90,000 clones, under 95% seen once. This sample comprised CD4+ or CD8+ T cells sorted from blood, obtained in a trial of the OX40 agonist ivuxolimab. These receptors were obtained from an adult with an advanced solid tumor such as melanoma, head and neck, liver or kidney cancer.

The chain employs TRBV10-3 and TRBJ1-5; D ambiguous. The germline V and J ends were trimmed by 4 bases and 0 bases, with 4 bases remaining between them. The CDR3 consists of 13 residues. Germline V gene sequence: CDR1 ENHRY, CDR2 SYGVKD. The CDR3: CAISGDSNQPQHF. CDR3 DNA: TGTGCCATCAGTGGCGATAGCAATCAGCCCCAGCATTTT.

This chain joins TRBV11-3 and TRBJ1-2, with TRBD1 as a possible D gene (6 bases). CDR3 length equals 13 residues. Germline V gene lookup returns CDR1 SGHNT and CDR2 YENEEA. The V end was cut by 5 bases, the J end by 2 bases, with 9 bases between. Here the CDR3 DNA reads TGTGCCAGCAGCGACAGGCAGAACTATGGCTACACCTTC. Amino acids: CASSDRQNYGYTF.